This is a list of T cell receptor beta chains from one sample in a study of blood T cell repertoires in COVID-19. Sequencing was performed with immunoSEQ multiplex PCR; in TCRdb, only in-frame clones are kept and a portion is missing. The sample contains about 240,000 clones, about 85% of which appear only once. Sequencing used peripheral blood. Receptors were obtained from a woman in her sixties or seventies with active or convalescent COVID-19. Both conserved end residues are part of each CDR3. The order of the fields is V gene, J gene, CDR3 protein.

TRBV21-1,TRBJ2-4,CASSAQGQRKAKNIQYF
TRBV5-1,TRBJ1-6,CASSPWTENSPLHF
TRBV9,TRBJ2-4,CASSPKREGLGIQYF
TRBV6-4,TRBJ1-1,CASSDRGDTEAFF
TRBV7-2,TRBJ2-1,CASSLSKPRQFF
TRBV11-2,TRBJ2-1,CASSLPSGVNEQFF
TRBV29-1,TRBJ1-5,CSAKLTGEPYSNQPQHF
TRBV9,TRBJ2-3,CASSAGLAGLRGTDTQYF
TRBV11-3,TRBJ1-1,CASSSSGEAFF
TRBV19,TRBJ1-1,CASSIDNNIIEAFF
TRBV11-3,TRBJ1-6,CASSFTVNSPLHF
TRBV19,TRBJ2-1,CASSNLAGDVGEQFF
TRBV19,TRBJ2-3,CASSMMSHTQYF
TRBV3-1/TRBV3-2,TRBJ1-2,CASSLPGQGSDYTF
TRBV7-2,TRBJ1-5,CASDLGTDGDQPQHF
TRBV10-3,TRBJ2-1,CAITSDRGRNEQFF
TRBV11-2,TRBJ1-1,CASSLDYRRVGAFF
TRBV7-9,TRBJ2-5,CASSLASGTEARETQYF
TRBV7-7,TRBJ2-5,CASSSGTGTGETQYF
TRBV30,TRBJ1-4,CAWTGVSLEKLFF
TRBV7-9,TRBJ1-1,CASSIGVTEAFF
TRBV29-1,TRBJ1-4,CSVEIVGLGANEKLFF
TRBV2,TRBJ2-6,CASCPGQGAGGANVLTF
TRBV4-1,TRBJ2-7,CASSQGQGGGYEQYF
TRBV12-1,TRBJ1-5,CASSPPGTGSNQPQHF
TRBV7-2,TRBJ2-5,CASSLGLAGGLSETQYF
TRBV5-1,TRBJ1-5,CASSLAGNPNQPQHF
TRBV9,TRBJ2-2,CASSAPPAGELFF
TRBV20-1,TRBJ1-4,CSASNTTTNEKLFF
TRBV5-1,TRBJ1-2,CASSLNGQGAGGYTF
TRBV4-1,TRBJ2-3,CASSQPRTSRTPTDTQYF
TRBV7-9,TRBJ1-4,CASSTDRGVATNEKLFF
TRBV19,TRBJ1-5,CASSITGQSHQPQHF
TRBV5-4,TRBJ2-5,CASSRRLAGLGETQYF
TRBV6-5,TRBJ2-3,CASSTPPGGTDTQYF
TRBV12-3/TRBV12-4,TRBJ2-5,CASSLAVQETQYF
TRBV5-5,TRBJ2-7,CASSLELRSNEQYF
TRBV11-3,TRBJ2-2,CASSPWTGKGTNTGELFF
TRBV4-2,TRBJ1-1,CASTQVLRRDTEAFF
TRBV29-1,TRBJ2-1,CSVEPSSVREQFF
TRBV19,TRBJ1-2,CASSIPRGIGYTF
TRBV7-9,TRBJ2-3,CASSSLAGVADTQYF